This TCR beta chain was captured by sequencing in a study of post-analysis software for immune sequencing data. With respect to this clonotype: Antigen unknown.

CDR1 and CDR2 (germline): MNHEY, SMNVEV (reference sequence). Trimming pared 3 bases from V and 2 bases from J, leaving 17 bases between. The CDR3 extends over 17 amino acids. TCR beta libraries were prepared from cDNA with unique molecular identifiers. TCRdb recomputed calls from the PCR reads with MiXCR, one row per CDR3 protein. The sample comprises roughly 600,000 distinct CDR3 sequences, 44% of which are singletons, and more than 1.5% rests with the top ten. Broader study findings: Roughly 5 TRBV segments occurring more often in patients than controls included TRBV5-6, TRBV5-1 and TRBV20-1.

The clonotype comes from a girl between 10 and 17 years old with multiple sclerosis. V and J are TRBV27 and TRBJ1-5; a weak D match, TRBD1 (5 bases). The sample taken for sequencing was blood. The CDR3 region has the DNA TGTGCCAGCAGTTTGCGGTCGGGGGTACGGGGCAATCAGCCCCAGCATTTT. Translating it yields CASSLRSGVRGNQPQHF.